This T cell receptor (beta chain) was captured in a study of regulatory T cells in long-lasting Graves disease. The time point was: newly diagnosed GD, antithyroid drugs for less than 3 months. Scientists built the TCR library using RNA that was extracted from PBMCs. The patient group derived from an endocrinology department in Xi'an, China. Building of the TCR beta libraries involved iRepertoire HTBI primers and Arm-PCR of CDR3 regions. One entry per CDR3 protein, called by TCRdb with MiXCR from the multiplex PCR reads. The sample lists hundreds of thousands of distinct CDR3 sequences, under 20% occurring once. Many counts were recorded for this clonotype. CDR3 length: 13 residues. The J segment lost 2 bases and the V segment lost 7 bases, leaving 7 bases of the junction unmatched. The germline CDR1 and CDR2 sequences are GTSNPN and SVGIG (reference sequence). In addition, the sample was reused for a study of T cells in Graves' hyperthyroidism and ophthalmopathy. That publication notes: Each diagnosis was grounded in clinical symptoms, serum thyroxine and TRAb, thyroid ultrasound, and orbital computed tomography. Initially, a first-round RT-PCR of the TCR CDR3 employed the HTBI primer set.

This sequence joins TRBV30 and TRBJ2-7, with 8 bases that match TRBD2. The sequenced sample was peripheral blood mononuclear cells (PBMCs), obtained at new diagnosis, from a patient treated with antithyroid drugs. The sequence was collected from a woman in her twenties or thirties with Graves disease. The CDR3 DNA follows: TGTGCCTTGACGGGACTAGGAGCCTACGAGCAGTACTTC. Protein: CALTGLGAYEQYF.